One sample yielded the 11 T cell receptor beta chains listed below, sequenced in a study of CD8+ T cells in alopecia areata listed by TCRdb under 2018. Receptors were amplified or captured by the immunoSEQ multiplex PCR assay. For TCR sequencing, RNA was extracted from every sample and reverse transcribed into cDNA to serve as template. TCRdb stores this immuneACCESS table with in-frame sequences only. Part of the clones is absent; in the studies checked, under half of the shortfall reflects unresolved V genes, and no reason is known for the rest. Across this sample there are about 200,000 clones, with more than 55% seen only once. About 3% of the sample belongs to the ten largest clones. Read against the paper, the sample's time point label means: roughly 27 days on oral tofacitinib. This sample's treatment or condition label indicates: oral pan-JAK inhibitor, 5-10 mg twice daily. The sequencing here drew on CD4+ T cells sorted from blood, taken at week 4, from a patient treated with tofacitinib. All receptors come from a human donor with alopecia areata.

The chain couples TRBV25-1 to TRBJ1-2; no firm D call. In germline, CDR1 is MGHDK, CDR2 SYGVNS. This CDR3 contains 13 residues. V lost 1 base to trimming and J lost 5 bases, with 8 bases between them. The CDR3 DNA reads TGTGCCAGCAGTGAATCGAACAGATATGGCTACACCTTC. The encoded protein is CASSESNRYGYTF.

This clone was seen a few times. CDR3 sequence (DNA): TGTGCCAGCAGCTTACAGGGTAGCAATCAGCCCCAGCATTTT. This codes for CASSLQGSNQPQHF. This sequence joins TRBV7-9 and TRBJ1-5; tentatively, D is TRBD1 (5 bases). V was pared by 2 bases and J by 0 bases, with 5 bases between. Germline values: CDR1 SEHNR, CDR2 FQNEAQ (reference sequence). The CDR3 spans 14 residues.

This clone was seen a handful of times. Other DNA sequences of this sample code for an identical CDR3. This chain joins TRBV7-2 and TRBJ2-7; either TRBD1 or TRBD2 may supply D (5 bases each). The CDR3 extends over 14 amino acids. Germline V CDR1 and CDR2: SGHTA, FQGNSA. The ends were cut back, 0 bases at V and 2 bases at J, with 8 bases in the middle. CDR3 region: CASSLARGTYEQYF. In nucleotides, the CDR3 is TGTGCCAGCAGCTTAGCGAGGGGCACCTACGAGCAGTACTTC.

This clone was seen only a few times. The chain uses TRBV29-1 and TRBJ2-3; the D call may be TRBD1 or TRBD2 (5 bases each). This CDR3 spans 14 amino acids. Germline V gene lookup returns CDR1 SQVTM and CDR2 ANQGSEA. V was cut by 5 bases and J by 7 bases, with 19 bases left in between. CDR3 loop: CSVRRGDSSYTQYF. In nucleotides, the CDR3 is TGCAGCGTTCGTCGGGGTGACAGCAGTTATACGCAGTATTTT.

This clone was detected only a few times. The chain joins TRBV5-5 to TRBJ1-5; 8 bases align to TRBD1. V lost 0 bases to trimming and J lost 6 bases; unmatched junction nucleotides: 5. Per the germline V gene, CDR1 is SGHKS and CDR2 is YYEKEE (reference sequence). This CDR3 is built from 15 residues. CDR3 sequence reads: CASSLETGVGQPQHF. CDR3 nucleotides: TGTGCCAGCAGCTTGGAGACAGGGGTGGGTCAGCCCCAGCATTTT.

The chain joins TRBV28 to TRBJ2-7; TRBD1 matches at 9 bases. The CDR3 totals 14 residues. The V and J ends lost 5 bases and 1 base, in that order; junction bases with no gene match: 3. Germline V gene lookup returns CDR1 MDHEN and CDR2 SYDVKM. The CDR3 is CASSTGQGSYEQYF. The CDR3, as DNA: TGTGCCAGCAGTACGGGACAGGGTTCCTACGAGCAGTACTTC.

CDR3 in DNA: TGTGCCAGCAGCTTAAGCCCAGGAGGGGGCAACGGTTCACCCCTCCACTTT. Translated, it gives CASSLSPGGGNGSPLHF. This rearrangement joins TRBV13 to TRBJ1-6; 7 bases fit TRBD1. Germline loops: CDR1 PRHDT, CDR2 FYEKMQ (reference sequence). This CDR3 is 17 amino acids long. The V gene end was trimmed by 2 bases and the J gene end by 9 bases; junction bases not matched to a gene: 13.

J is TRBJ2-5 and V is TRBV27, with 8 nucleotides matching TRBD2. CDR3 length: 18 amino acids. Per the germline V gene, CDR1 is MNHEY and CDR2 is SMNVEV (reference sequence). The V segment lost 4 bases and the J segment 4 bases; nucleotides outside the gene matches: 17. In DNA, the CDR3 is TGTGCCAGCAGTTCCTCCTTGCTGGCGGGGGGCCATGGAGAGACCCAGTACTTC. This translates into CASSSSLLAGGHGETQYF.

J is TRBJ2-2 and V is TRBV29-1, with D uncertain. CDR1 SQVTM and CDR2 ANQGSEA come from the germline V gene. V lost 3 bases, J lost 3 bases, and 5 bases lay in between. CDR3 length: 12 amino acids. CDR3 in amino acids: CSVERYTGELFF. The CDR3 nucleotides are TGCAGCGTTGAGAGATACACCGGGGAGCTGTTTTTT.

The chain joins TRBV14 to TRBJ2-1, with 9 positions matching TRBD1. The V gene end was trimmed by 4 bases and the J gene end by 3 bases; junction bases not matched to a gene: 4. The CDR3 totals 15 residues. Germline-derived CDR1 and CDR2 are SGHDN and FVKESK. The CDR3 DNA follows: TGTGCCAGCAGCCCCAGGACAGGGGACTACAATGAGCAGTTCTTC. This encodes CASSPRTGDYNEQFF.

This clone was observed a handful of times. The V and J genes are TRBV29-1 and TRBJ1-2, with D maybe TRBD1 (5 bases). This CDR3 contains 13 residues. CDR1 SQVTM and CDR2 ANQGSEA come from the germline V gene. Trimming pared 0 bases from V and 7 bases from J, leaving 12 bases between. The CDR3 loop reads CSVEDRGGSGYTF. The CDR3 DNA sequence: TGCAGCGTTGAAGATCGTGGGGGAAGTGGCTACACCTTC.